This TCR beta chain stems from a study of cytomegalovirus exposure and HLA in healthy donors. The CDR3 has 13 amino acids. The germline V gene encodes CDR1 SEHNR and CDR2 FQNEAQ (reference sequence). V lost 1 base and J 5 bases, leaving 7 bases between the germline ends. Researchers ran the PCR with 60 Vbeta and 13 Jbeta primers. Only in-frame clones appear in the TCRdb table, and some are missing; sequencing was by immunoSEQ multiplex PCR. The data show about 170,000 clones, roughly 70% seen once. The sample taken for sequencing was PBMCs. The TCR comes from a girl under 18 in good health and CMV-seronegative. V usage is TRBV7-9 and J usage is TRBJ2-3, with a tentative D call TRBD2 (5 bases). The chain's CDR3 is CASSLGEGDTQYF. CDR3 DNA sequence: TGTGCCAGCAGCTTAGGCGAGGGAGATACGCAGTATTTT.